The rows below give T cell receptor beta chains drawn from one sample of a study of low-dose radiotherapy and immunotherapy resistance in tumors. One entry per CDR3 protein results from TCRdb running MiXCR on the reads. The table records under 95,000 distinct CDR3 sequences, 15% to 20% of them present only once. The source was PBMCs, collected after low-dose radiotherapy plus immunotherapy. These receptors were collected from a male donor with prostate cancer. Both conserved end residues are part of each CDR3. A D gene is named only where the DNA matches it firmly.

V gene | D gene | CDR3 protein
TRBV3-1 | NA | CASSQLSGTEAFF
TRBV7-8 | TRBD1 | CASSSGQGVYEQYF
TRBV10-3 | TRBD1 | CAISSGQVETQYF
TRBV5-1 | NA | CASSFGGTEEAFF
TRBV24-1 | NA | CATLIHRQSYEQYF
TRBV7-2 | NA | CASSSVGVESGYTF
TRBV29-1 | NA | CSVESLGADYEQYF
TRBV5-1 | NA | CASSLASIQNTEAFF
TRBV5-1 | TRBD1 | CASSGTRDRGRGNQPQHF
TRBV6-4 | NA | CASRPRAVTGELFF
TRBV10-3 | NA | CAMSQSSYNEQFF
TRBV20-1 | NA | CSADRQGGFTF
TRBV27 | NA | CASSLAGPTEAFF
TRBV29-1 | NA | CSATTGAGYYEQYF
TRBV5-1 | TRBD1 | CASRSGQGDYGYTF
TRBV7-2 | NA | CASGGSSSGYIQYF
TRBV7-9 | NA | CASSPPWGAGTEAFF
TRBV6-2/TRBV6-3 | NA | CASKGYSPYEQYF
TRBV27 | NA | CASSLSPTETYNEQFF
TRBV15 | NA | CATRRDAAEQFF
TRBV5-1 | NA | CASSLGYPSSTDTQYF
TRBV20-1 | TRBD1 | CSAKGQGYEQYF
TRBV7-2 | TRBD2 | CASSLRLAGGGYVNQYF
TRBV4-1 | TRBD2 | CASSQERTSGRTRGGELFF
TRBV19 | NA | CASSGIAQPQHF
TRBV27 | NA | CASSSYGTDTQYF
TRBV29-1 | TRBD1 | CSGLQGAETQYF
TRBV28 | TRBD1 | CASSLAVTGGYEQYF
TRBV10-3 | TRBD1 | CAISELAWDRKYF
TRBV6-2/TRBV6-3 | TRBD1 | CASSPRTGSTTEAFF
TRBV10-3 | TRBD1 | CAISRQGTYNEQFF
TRBV29-1 | TRBD1 | CSVKGDRGAGELFF
TRBV5-5 | TRBD2 | CASSLGTLAGGANEQFF
TRBV20-1 | NA | CSARAGANTGELFFF
TRBV20-1 | TRBD2 | CSAREAGRLAGAGETQYF
TRBV9 | TRBD2 | CASSVTSGERETQYF
TRBV5-1 | TRBD2 | CASSSTSGGYEQYF
TRBV28 | NA | CASTRQGSTGELFF
TRBV28 | NA | CASSSTTTIYGYTF
TRBV19 | TRBD1 | CASKLRGRNTGELFF
TRBV2 | NA | CASREQGNGNTIYF
TRBV20-1 | TRBD2 | CSARDWGTSGGTYEQYF
TRBV27 | NA | CASSHSKDNEQFF
TRBV12-3/TRBV12-4 | NA | CASTPYRTGLSGNTIYF
TRBV3-1 | TRBD2 | CASSQETSGVSSEQYF
TRBV29-1 | NA | CSVEGAVNTEAFF
TRBV20-1 | NA | CSVRRTEKLFF
TRBV24-1 | NA | CATSDLTDPTDTQYF
TRBV3-1 | NA | CASSQVSSRQETQYF
TRBV7-2 | NA | CASSPRGYNEQFF
TRBV7-2 | NA | CASSSASGDNEQFF
TRBV12-3/TRBV12-4 | TRBD1 | CASSSAGTGVSNIQYF
TRBV28 | TRBD1 | CASSESGTGFSPLHF
TRBV6-1 | NA | CASSEYGPGAGVTGELFF
TRBV5-6 | NA | CASSLPSSGNTIYF
TRBV29-1 | NA | CSVRRDSYEQYF
TRBV7-9 | NA | CASSLGAQPQHF
TRBV19 | NA | CASSDNSGNTIYF
TRBV12-3/TRBV12-4 | TRBD1 | CASSLMDRTNSPLHF